These 4 T cell receptor beta chains originate from one sample sequenced in a study of blood T cell repertoires in COVID-19. This table comes from immunoSEQ multiplex PCR, and its TCRdb copy is limited to in-frame clones, with some not included. This sample has 150,000 to 200,000 clones, with roughly 88% found just once. What was sequenced was PBMCs or T cells enriched from blood (not recorded which). The receptors derive from a woman aged 55-69 years who had recovered from COVID-19.

The gene calls are TRBV10-3 and TRBJ2-3; 12 bases agree with TRBD2. The CDR3 loop spans 13 amino acids. With 10 bases clipped from V and 3 bases from J, the junction kept 2 bases outside the gene matches. CDR1 is ENHRY and CDR2 is SYGVKD in the germline V gene. For the CDR3, the DNA is TGTGCCACTCTAGCGGGGGGGACAGATACGCAGTATTTT. Its translation: CATLAGGTDTQYF.

The chain joins TRBV12-5 to TRBJ1-2; perhaps TRBD1 as D (6 bases). The CDR3 consists of 16 residues. Trimming took off 0 bases at V and 7 bases at J, with 18 bases between the two ends. Germline-derived CDR1 and CDR2 are LGHNT and FRNRAP. The CDR3 nucleotides are TGTGCTAGTGGTTTGGTACCCGTAGGGGGGGTTGGTGGCTACACCTTC. This translates into CASGLVPVGGVGGYTF.

This chain links TRBV6-5 with TRBJ1-2; D unclear. Trimming left V 8 bases short and J 0 bases short, with 7 bases between. CDR1 is MNHEY, CDR2 SVGAGI, per germline. The length of the CDR3 is 12 residues. CDR3: CASARANYGYTF. The CDR3 region has the DNA TGTGCCAGCGCCCGCGCTAACTATGGCTACACCTTC.

J is TRBJ2-3 and V is TRBV5-1; 10 bases map to TRBD2. This CDR3 is 15 amino acids long. CDR1 is SGHRS and CDR2 is YFSETQ in the germline V gene. V trimming: 4 bases; J trimming: 5 bases; junction bases outside the gene matches: 7. The CDR3 DNA is TGCGCCAGCAGCCCGAGCGGGGGGGCGGGAGATACGCAGTATTTT. This gives the protein CASSPSGGAGDTQYF.